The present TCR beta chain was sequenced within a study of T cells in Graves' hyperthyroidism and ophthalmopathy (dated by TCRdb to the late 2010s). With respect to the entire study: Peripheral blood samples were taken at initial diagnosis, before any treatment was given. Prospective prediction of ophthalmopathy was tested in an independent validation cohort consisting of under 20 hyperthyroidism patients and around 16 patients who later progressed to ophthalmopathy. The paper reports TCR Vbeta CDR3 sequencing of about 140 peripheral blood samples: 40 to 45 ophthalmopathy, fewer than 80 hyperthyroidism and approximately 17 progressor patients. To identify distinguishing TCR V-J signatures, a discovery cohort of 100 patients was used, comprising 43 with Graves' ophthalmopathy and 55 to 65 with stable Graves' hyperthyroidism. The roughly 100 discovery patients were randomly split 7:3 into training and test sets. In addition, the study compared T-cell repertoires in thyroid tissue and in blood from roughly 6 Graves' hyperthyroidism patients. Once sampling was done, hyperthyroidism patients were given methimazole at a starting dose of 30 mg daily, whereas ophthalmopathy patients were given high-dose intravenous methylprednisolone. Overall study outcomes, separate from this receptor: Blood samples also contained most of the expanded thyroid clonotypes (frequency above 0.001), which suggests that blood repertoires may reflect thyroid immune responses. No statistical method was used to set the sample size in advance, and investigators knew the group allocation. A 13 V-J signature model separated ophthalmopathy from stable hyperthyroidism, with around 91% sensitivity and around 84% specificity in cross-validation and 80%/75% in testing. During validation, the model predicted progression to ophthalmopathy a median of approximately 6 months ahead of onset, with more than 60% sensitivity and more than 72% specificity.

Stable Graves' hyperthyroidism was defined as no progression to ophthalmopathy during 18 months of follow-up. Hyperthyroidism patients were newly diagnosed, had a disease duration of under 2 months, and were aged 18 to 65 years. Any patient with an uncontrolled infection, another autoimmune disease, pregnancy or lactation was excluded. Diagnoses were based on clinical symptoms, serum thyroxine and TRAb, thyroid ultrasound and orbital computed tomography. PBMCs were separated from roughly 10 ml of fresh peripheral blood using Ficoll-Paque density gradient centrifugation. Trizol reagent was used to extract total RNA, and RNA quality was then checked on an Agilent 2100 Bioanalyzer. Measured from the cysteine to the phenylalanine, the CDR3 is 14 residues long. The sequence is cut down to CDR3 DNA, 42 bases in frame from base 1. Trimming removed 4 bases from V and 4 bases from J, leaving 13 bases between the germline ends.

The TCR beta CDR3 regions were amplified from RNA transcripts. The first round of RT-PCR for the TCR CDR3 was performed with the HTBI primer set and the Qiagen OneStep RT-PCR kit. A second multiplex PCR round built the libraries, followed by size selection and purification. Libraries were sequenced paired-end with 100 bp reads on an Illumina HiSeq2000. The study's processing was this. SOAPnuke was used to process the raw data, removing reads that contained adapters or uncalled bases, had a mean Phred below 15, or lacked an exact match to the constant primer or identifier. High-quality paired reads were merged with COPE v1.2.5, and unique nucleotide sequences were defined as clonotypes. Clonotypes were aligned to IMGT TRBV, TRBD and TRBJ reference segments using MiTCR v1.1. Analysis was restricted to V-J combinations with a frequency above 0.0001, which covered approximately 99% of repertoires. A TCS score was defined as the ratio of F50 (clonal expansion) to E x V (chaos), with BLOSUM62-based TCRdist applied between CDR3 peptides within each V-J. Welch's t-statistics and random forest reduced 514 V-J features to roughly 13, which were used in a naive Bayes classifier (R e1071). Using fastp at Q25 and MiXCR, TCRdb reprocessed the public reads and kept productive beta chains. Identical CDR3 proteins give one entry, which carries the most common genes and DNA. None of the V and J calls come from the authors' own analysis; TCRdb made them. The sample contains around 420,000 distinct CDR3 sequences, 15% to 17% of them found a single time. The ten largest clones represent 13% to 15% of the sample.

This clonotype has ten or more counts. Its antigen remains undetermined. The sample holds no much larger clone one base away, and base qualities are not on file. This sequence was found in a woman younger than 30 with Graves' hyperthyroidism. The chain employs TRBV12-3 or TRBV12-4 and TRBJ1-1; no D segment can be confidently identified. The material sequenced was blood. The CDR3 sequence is CASSYQIRATEAFF. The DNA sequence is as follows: TGTGCCAGCAGTTACCAGATAAGGGCCACTGAAGCTTTCTTT.